This TCR beta chain comes out of a study of OX40 agonist ivuxolimab in advanced cancers. Study as a whole: Ivuxolimab, an antibody that agonizes OX40 (CD134), was administered to the patients.

Only in-frame clones appear in the TCRdb table, and some are missing; sequencing was by immunoSEQ multiplex PCR. The sample consists of 83,000 or so clones, approximately 86% of them appearing once. Study-level results: More expanded clones were seen, on average, in CD8+ T cells than in CD4+. At 0.1 to 3.0 mg/kg, clonal expansion of CD4+ and CD8+ blood T cells had occurred by week 6.

V lost 0 bases and J 2 bases, leaving 10 bases between the germline ends. The V gene's germline CDR1 is SEHNR and CDR2 FQNEAQ (reference sequence). CDR3 length: 15 amino acids. This clone came up a few times. Antigen unknown. V gene TRBV7-9 combines with J gene TRBJ1-2; a possible D gene is TRBD1 (6 bases). This clonotype was obtained from an adult with an advanced solid tumor such as melanoma, head and neck, liver or kidney cancer. The specimen was CD4+ or CD8+ T cells sorted from blood, collected in a trial of the OX40 agonist ivuxolimab. The CDR3 nucleotides are TGTGCCAGCAGCTTAGCCTCAGGGGCGAACTATGGCTACACCTTC. Translated: CASSLASGANYGYTF. The full variable domain, with the rest looked up from reference TRBV7-9 and TRBJ1-2, is DTGVSQNPRHKITKRGQNVTFRCDPISEHNRLYWYRQTLGQGPEFLTYFQNEAQLEKSRLLSDRFSAERPKGSFSTLEIQRTEQGDSAMYLCASSLASGANYGYTFGSGTRLTVV.